This TCR beta chain was identified during a study of CD8 T cells in ankylosing spondylitis. Whole-study results and caveats: Within matched ankylosing spondylitis synovial fluid, disease-linked clones were reportedly significantly enriched.

A remark on this clonotype: Its matching antigen is unknown. Being one base from a much bigger clone, this may be a read error.

TCRdb redid the calling of the 5' RACE reads with MiXCR, one entry per CDR3 protein. The profile shows 250,000 to 400,000 distinct CDR3 sequences, around a tenth of them singletons. Germline lookup yields CDR1 SGHRS and CDR2 YFSETQ. The CDR3 extends over 14 amino acids. The sequence was collected from a female donor with ankylosing spondylitis or in good health (not recorded which). The chain combines TRBV5-1 with TRBJ1-6; 11 bases map to TRBD1. Input material: blood, either unsorted or a sorted T cell fraction (not recorded which). The CDR3 sequence is CTSSWTGGNSPLHF. DNA of the CDR3: TGCACCAGCAGCTGGACAGGGGGCAATTCACCCCTCCACTTT.